What follows are 27 T cell receptor beta chains derived from one specimen sequenced in a study of T cells after yellow fever vaccination. In TCRdb, the 5' RACE reads were re-called with MiXCR into one record per CDR3 protein. The sample includes around 360,000 distinct CDR3 sequences, around a tenth of them seen just once. The sample here was PBMCs, taken on the day of the first yellow fever vaccination. Receptor source: a man younger than 30 who received the YFV17D yellow fever vaccine.

V is TRBV19 and J is TRBJ2-5; D gene uncertain. CDR3 length: 13 residues. Germline CDR1 LNHDA, CDR2 SQIVND (reference sequence). Between the trimmed V and J ends, which lost 4 bases and 5 bases, there was a span of 11 bases. The CDR3 coding sequence is TGTGCCAGTAGTAGAACAGTTCCTGAGACCCAGTACTTC. Translated, it gives CASSRTVPETQYF. Supplemented by reference TRBV19 and TRBJ2-5, the full variable domain reads DGGITQSPKYLFRKEGQNVTLSCEQNLNHDAMYWYRQDPGQGLRLIYYSQIVNDFQKGDIAEGYSVSREKKESFPLTVTSAQKNPTAFYLCASSRTVPETQYFGPGTRLLVL.

The V gene is TRBV5-8, the J gene TRBJ2-1; D gene unclear. Germline CDR1 and CDR2: SGHTS and YDEGEE. The CDR3 runs 13 residues. V lost 9 bases, J lost 7 bases, and 17 bases lay in between. The CDR3 here is CAMGLDGRNEQFF. DNA for the CDR3: TGTGCCATGGGCTTGGACGGCCGGAATGAGCAGTTCTTC.

The chain links TRBV7-9 to TRBJ2-1; possibly TRBD1 for D (5 bases). The CDR3 totals 12 residues. Germline CDR1 SEHNR, CDR2 FQNEAQ (reference sequence). V lost 5 bases and J 5 bases, leaving 7 bases between the germline ends. The CDR3 DNA reads as TGTGCCAGCAGCAGGGGCCACAATGAGCAGTTCTTC. Amino acid sequence: CASSRGHNEQFF.

This clonotype was counted a few times. The chain employs TRBV20-1 and TRBJ1-5; D uncertain. The V end lost 1 base, the J end lost 2 bases, and 9 bases lay between the germline ends. The CDR3 has 14 residues. Germline assignment: CDR1 DFQATT and CDR2 SNEGSKA (reference sequence). CDR3 residues: CSARASYGNQPQHF. DNA of the CDR3: TGCAGTGCTAGAGCCAGTTACGGCAATCAGCCCCAGCATTTT.

In this sample, this clonotype turned up a few times. This chain links TRBV9 with TRBJ2-2; 9 bases line up with TRBD2. Germline lookup yields CDR1 SGDLS and CDR2 YYNGEE. V shed 3 bases, J shed 2 bases, and the junction held 8 bases outside the gene matches. This CDR3 has 17 amino acids. The CDR3 loop reads CASSDVAGAFNTGELFF. Here the CDR3 DNA reads TGTGCCAGCAGCGACGTAGCGGGGGCCTTCAACACCGGGGAGCTGTTTTTT.

This clonotype was counted between two and nine times. This chain joins TRBV15 and TRBJ2-7; D could derive from TRBD1 or TRBD2 (5 bases each). V lost 0 bases to trimming and J lost 3 bases, with 12 bases between them. CDR1 is LNHNV, CDR2 YYDKDF, per germline (reference sequence). The CDR3 totals 15 residues. The CDR3 protein is CATSRDSGANYEQYF. DNA for the CDR3: TGTGCCACCAGCAGAGATTCCGGGGCCAACTACGAGCAGTACTTC.

The chain joins TRBV29-1 to TRBJ2-1; 9 bases are a match to TRBD1. The CDR3 is 13 amino acids. Germline CDR1 and CDR2: SQVTM and ANQGSEA. The ends lost 7 bases at V and 14 bases at J; junction bases unmatched: 15. The CDR3 loop reads CSAETGTGRFEFF. For the CDR3, the DNA is TGCAGCGCCGAAACCGGGACAGGGAGGTTTGAGTTCTTC.

The V call is TRBV9, the J call TRBJ2-1; D gene uncertain. The CDR3 is 13 amino acids. The germline gives CDR1 SGDLS, CDR2 YYNGEE. Trimming removed 0 bases at V and 6 bases at J, with 7 bases between. CDR3 amino acids: CASSVAWGNEQFF. The CDR3, as DNA: TGTGCCAGCAGCGTAGCCTGGGGCAATGAGCAGTTCTTC.

This clonotype has ten or more counts. This chain connects TRBV12-3 or TRBV12-4 to TRBJ1-1; D remains ambiguous. Deletions cut 2 bases from V and 11 bases from J, with 9 bases between. This CDR3 has 11 amino acids. The CDR3 nucleotides read TGTGCCAGCAGTTTAAGGCCAAACGCTTTCTTT. Protein product: CASSLRPNAFF.

This clonotype was recorded a few times. V is TRBV20-1 and J is TRBJ2-5; D possibly corresponds to TRBD2 (5 bases). CDR3 length equals 13 residues. Germline CDR1 is DFQATT and CDR2 is SNEGSKA (reference sequence). The V end was cut by 6 bases, the J end by 1 base, with 12 bases between. In DNA form, the CDR3 reads TGCAGTGCGTTTACTAGTCTCCAAGAGACCCAGTACTTC. This translates into CSAFTSLQETQYF.

This clonotype was seen more than once but under ten times. The chain combines TRBV19 with TRBJ1-5, with D unclear. This CDR3 is built from 16 residues. Trimming took off 6 bases at V and 1 base at J, with 16 bases between the two ends. Germline CDR1 LNHDA, CDR2 SQIVND (reference sequence). The DNA for the CDR3 is TGTGCCAGTAGCTGGTCGGTAGGGTCCAGCAATCAGCCCCAGCATTTT. It is translated as CASSWSVGSSNQPQHF.

This clonotype was recorded at least ten times. The genes are TRBV6-2 or TRBV6-3 and TRBJ2-5; D is possibly TRBD1 (6 bases). The CDR3 totals 14 residues. The V gene's germline CDR1 is MNHEY and CDR2 SVGEGT. V gave up 6 bases and J gave up 0 bases, with 11 bases separating them. The CDR3 coding sequence is TGTGCCAGCAGGCCCGGGACAAACCAAGAGACCCAGTACTTC. It is translated as CASRPGTNQETQYF.

In this sample, this clonotype turned up a few times. V and J are TRBV7-2 and TRBJ2-2; possibly TRBD1 for D (5 bases). The CDR3 covers 16 residues. The germline gives CDR1 SGHTA, CDR2 FQGNSA. The V end lost 2 bases, the J end lost 5 bases, and 15 bases lay between the germline ends. The CDR3 DNA sequence: TGTGCCAGCAGCTTAAATACTCAGGGTCCAACCGGGGAGCTGTTTTTT. Its translation is CASSLNTQGPTGELFF.

The chain joins TRBV2 to TRBJ2-1, with TRBD1 matching 10 bases. Germline V gene lookup returns CDR1 SNHLY and CDR2 FYNNEI. The CDR3 sequence is 16 residues long. V shed 9 bases, J shed 3 bases, and the junction held 11 bases outside the gene matches. CDR3 protein: CASTRTGTGDYNEQFF. The CDR3 coding sequence is TGTGCCAGTACCCGCACCGGGACAGGGGACTACAATGAGCAGTTCTTC.

This clonotype was counted ten times or more. V usage is TRBV12-3 or TRBV12-4 and J usage is TRBJ2-1, with D perhaps TRBD2 (6 bases). This CDR3 is built from 13 residues. The V end was cut by 3 bases, the J end by 4 bases, with 7 bases between. CDR3 in DNA: TGTGCCAGCAGTTTCCGGGGGTACAATGAGCAGTTCTTC. This encodes CASSFRGYNEQFF.

The chain recombines TRBV5-4 with TRBJ2-2; 7 bases fit TRBD2. This CDR3 region has 15 residues. V lost 4 bases, J lost 0 bases, and 3 bases stayed unmatched. CDR1 SGHNT and CDR2 YYREEE come from the germline V gene (reference sequence). The CDR3 DNA is TGTGCCAGCAGCGGGGGGGGGGCGAACACCGGGGAGCTGTTTTTT. As protein: CASSGGGANTGELFF.

This clonotype was observed a few times. The chain joins TRBV29-1 to TRBJ2-3; perhaps TRBD1 as D (5 bases). V lost 6 bases, J lost 1 base, and 14 bases lay in between. CDR3 length: 14 residues. CDR1 and CDR2 (germline): SQVTM, ANQGSEA. The CDR3 is CSVSGILGTDTQYF. Written as DNA, the CDR3 is TGCAGCGTCTCAGGGATTCTTGGCACAGATACGCAGTATTTT.

The CDR3 DNA follows: TGTGCCAGCAGCCGCCAAGTCCAGCGGGACTACAATGAGCAGTTCTTC. Its translation: CASSRQVQRDYNEQFF. This chain links TRBV7-2 with TRBJ2-1; 7 bases map to TRBD2. V trimming: 5 bases; J trimming: 3 bases; junction bases outside the gene matches: 10. CDR1 SGHTA and CDR2 FQGNSA come from the germline V gene. The CDR3 spans 16 residues.

This clonotype turned up a few times. The chain carries TRBV7-2 and TRBJ2-7; D remains ambiguous. Between the trimmed V and J ends, which lost 4 bases and 5 bases, there was a span of 12 bases. Per germline, CDR1 SGHTA and CDR2 FQGNSA. The CDR3 runs 13 residues. CDR3 bases: TGTGCCAGCAGCTCCGGCGGACGCAACGAGCAGTACTTC. Residues: CASSSGGRNEQYF.

The chain carries TRBV27 and TRBJ2-1; D not resolved. CDR3 size: 15 residues. Germline CDR1 is MNHEY and CDR2 is SMNVEV (reference sequence). Trimming shortened V by 4 bases and J by 0 bases, and 10 bases separated the two germline ends. In DNA form, the CDR3 reads TGTGCCAGCAGTTCGACTGAGAGCTCCTACAATGAGCAGTTCTTC. Residues: CASSSTESSYNEQFF.

The chain has TRBV6-1 and TRBJ2-7; 9 bases align to TRBD1. The CDR3 has 14 residues. V trimming: 5 bases; J trimming: 5 bases; junction bases outside the gene matches: 7. From germline, CDR1 is MNHNS and CDR2 SASEGT. This CDR3 reads CASSSGQGFHEQYV. The CDR3 coding sequence is TGTGCCAGCAGTAGTGGACAGGGGTTTCACGAGCAGTACGTC.

The V gene is TRBV7-9, the J gene TRBJ2-3; D possibly uses TRBD1 or TRBD2 (6 bases each). Germline V lookup: CDR1 SEHNR, CDR2 FQNEAQ (reference sequence). The CDR3 runs 14 residues. Deletions cut 3 bases from V and 10 bases from J, with 17 bases between. The CDR3 loop is CASSFGVGGDAQYF. CDR3 sequence (DNA): TGTGCCAGCAGCTTCGGTGTCGGGGGCGACGCGCAGTATTTT.

This clonotype was observed a handful of times. The chain combines TRBV5-4 with TRBJ2-3; 11 bases match TRBD2. Germline CDR1 is SGHNT and CDR2 is YYREEE (reference sequence). The V and J ends lost 1 base and 4 bases, in that order; junction bases with no gene match: 8. This CDR3 is built from 17 residues. In DNA, the CDR3 is TGTGCCAGCAGCTTGCAGAGGACTAGCGGGCGGGCAGATACGCAGTATTTT. It yields the protein CASSLQRTSGRADTQYF.

The chain carries TRBV6-5 and TRBJ2-1; 8 nucleotides agree with TRBD2. The CDR3 sequence is 16 residues long. The J segment lost 3 bases and the V segment lost 0 bases, leaving 4 bases of the junction unmatched. CDR1 is MNHEY, CDR2 SVGAGI, per germline. The CDR3 DNA reads as TGTGCCAGCAGTTACTCGGGCGGGGGGCTCTACAATGAGCAGTTCTTC. As protein: CASSYSGGGLYNEQFF.

This chain uses TRBV20-1 with TRBJ2-1, with 11 positions matching TRBD2. V dropped 3 bases and J dropped 7; count of bases not matched to a gene: 8. This CDR3 is 15 amino acids long. Germline assignment: CDR1 DFQATT and CDR2 SNEGSKA (reference sequence). The CDR3 is CSASPSGGFGNEQFF. The CDR3 bases are TGCAGTGCTAGTCCTAGCGGGGGGTTTGGGAATGAGCAGTTCTTC.

This clonotype was seen a few times. This chain joins TRBV20-1 and TRBJ2-3; 9 bases line up with TRBD2. This CDR3 is 14 amino acids long. Germline lookup yields CDR1 DFQATT and CDR2 SNEGSKA (reference sequence). J gave up 3 bases and V 6 bases, and 7 bases lay outside the gene matches. CDR3 DNA: TGCAGTGCACCGCGGGAGGGGATAACAGATACGCAGTATTTT. Amino acid sequence: CSAPREGITDTQYF.

This chain links TRBV7-2 with TRBJ1-5; 11 bases agree with TRBD1. This CDR3 has 15 residues. V was clipped by 1 base and J by 11 bases; unmatched bases: 7. Germline lookup yields CDR1 SGHTA and CDR2 FQGNSA. The CDR3: CASSLEGTGGRSQHF. In nucleotides, the CDR3 is TGTGCCAGCAGCTTAGAAGGGACAGGGGGAAGGTCCCAGCATTTT.